Listed below are T cell receptor beta chains from one sample, sequenced in a study of T cell responses to AZD1222 COVID-19 vaccine. The protocol was immunoSEQ multiplex PCR, while the TCRdb copy is restricted to in-frame clones and leaves out a portion. The sample carries over 85,000 clones, 80% to 95% recorded once. Sequenced material: peripheral blood, taken 28 days after the second AZD1222 dose. The receptors derive from an adult who received the AZD1222 COVID-19 vaccine. Both conserved end residues are part of each CDR3. D genes are given only for firm matches. Clone size is shown for a subset of rows, as once, few, many or a class of expanded clone.

20,TRBV19,.,TRBJ2-1,TRBD1,TGTGCCAGTAGTAAGTTCCGGGACAGGGGGCCTTCAAGCTCCTACAATGAGCAGTTCTTC,CASSKFRDRGPSSSYNEQFF
15,TRBV4-1,.,TRBJ1-2,.,TGCGCCAGCAGCCAAGGGGCAGGAGCTAACTATGGCTACACCTTC,CASSQGAGANYGYTF
14,TRBV7-9,few,TRBJ2-7,.,TGTGCCAGCAGCACCCAGGGTTTAAGGGGCGAGCAGTACTTC,CASSTQGLRGEQYF
15,TRBV10-3,many,TRBJ2-7,.,TGTGCCATCAGTGAGTCGGAGGAGGGATCCTACGAGCAGTACTTC,CAISESEEGSYEQYF
17,TRBV6-1,once,TRBJ1-1,.,TGTGCCAGCAGTGTTATCCCCGCCGCACGGATGAACACTGAAGCTTTCTTT,CASSVIPAARMNTEAFF
16,TRBV6-2/TRBV6-3,.,TRBJ2-6,TRBD1,TGTGCCAGCAGCCCGCCGAGGGGGCTGGGGGCCAACGTCCTGACTTTC,CASSPPRGLGANVLTF
14,TRBV2,.,TRBJ1-2,TRBD1,TGTGCCAGCGGCAGGGACAGGGGGAACTATGGCTACACCTTC,CASGRDRGNYGYTF
15,TRBV4-3,.,TRBJ2-3,TRBD1,TGCGCCAGCAGCCAAGGACAGGGGGGGACAGATACGCAGTATTTT,CASSQGQGGTDTQYF
15,TRBV3-1/TRBV3-2,.,TRBJ1-3,.,TGTGCCAGCAGCCAAGGACCCAGAGTAGGAAACACCATATATTTT,CASSQGPRVGNTIYF
15,TRBV5-1,.,TRBJ1-1,.,TGCGCCAGCAGCTTGGTGGGGGCGCGGGAAACTGAAGCTTTCTTT,CASSLVGARETEAFF
20,TRBV12-5,.,TRBJ2-6,.,TGTGCTAGTGGTGGCCCCAACGCCCTATATAGAAACTCTGGGGCCAACGTCCTGACTTTC,CASGGPNALYRNSGANVLTF
17,TRBV3-1/TRBV3-2,.,TRBJ1-3,.,TGTGCCAGCAGCCAGAAGCCTGAAGGCTTCTCTGGAAACACCATATATTTT,CASSQKPEGFSGNTIYF
14,TRBV5-1,.,TRBJ1-2,.,TGCGCCAGCAGCTTGGATAGGGCAATCTATGGCTACACCTTC,CASSLDRAIYGYTF
13,TRBV5-8,.,TRBJ1-5,.,TGTGCCAGCAGCTTGGCACAGGGTCAGCCCCAGCATTTT,CASSLAQGQPQHF
15,TRBV6-8,once,TRBJ1-2,TRBD1,TGTGCCAGCAGTTACAGACAGGGCGTAGGGGATGGCTACACCTTC,CASSYRQGVGDGYTF
14,TRBV7-8,.,TRBJ1-2,.,TGTGCCAGCAGCTTAGTGTCTGGGGGAGGTGGCTACACCTTC,CASSLVSGGGGYTF
18,TRBV9,.,TRBJ2-3,.,TGTGCCAGCAGCTCCCGGGTGGGCTGGAAGACTGGTGCAGATACGCAGTATTTT,CASSSRVGWKTGADTQYF